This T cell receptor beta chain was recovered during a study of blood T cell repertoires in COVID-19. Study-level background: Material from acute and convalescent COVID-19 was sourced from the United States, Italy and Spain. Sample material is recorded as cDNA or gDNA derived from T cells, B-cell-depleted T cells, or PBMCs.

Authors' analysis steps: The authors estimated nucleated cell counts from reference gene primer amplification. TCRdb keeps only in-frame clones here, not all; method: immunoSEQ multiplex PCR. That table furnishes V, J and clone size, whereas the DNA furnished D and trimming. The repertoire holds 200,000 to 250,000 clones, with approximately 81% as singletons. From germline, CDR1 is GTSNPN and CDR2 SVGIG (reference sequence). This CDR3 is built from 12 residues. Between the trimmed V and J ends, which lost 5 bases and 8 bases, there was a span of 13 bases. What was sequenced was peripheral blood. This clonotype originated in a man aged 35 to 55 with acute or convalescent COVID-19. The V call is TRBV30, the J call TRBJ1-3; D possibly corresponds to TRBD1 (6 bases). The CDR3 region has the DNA TGTGCCTGGTCGATTTCAGGGGACACCATATATTTT. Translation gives CAWSISGDTIYF.